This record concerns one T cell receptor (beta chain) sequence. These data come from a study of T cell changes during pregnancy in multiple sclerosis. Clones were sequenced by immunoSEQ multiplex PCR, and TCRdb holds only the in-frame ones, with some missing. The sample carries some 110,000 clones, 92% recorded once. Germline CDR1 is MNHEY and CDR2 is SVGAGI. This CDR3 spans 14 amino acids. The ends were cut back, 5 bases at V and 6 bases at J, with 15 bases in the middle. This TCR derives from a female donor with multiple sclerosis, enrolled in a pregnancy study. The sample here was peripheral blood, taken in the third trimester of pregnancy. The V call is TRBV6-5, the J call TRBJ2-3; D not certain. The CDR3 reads CASSRNRNVDTQYF. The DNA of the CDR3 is TGTGCCAGCAGTCGGAACAGAAACGTGGATACGCAGTATTTT.